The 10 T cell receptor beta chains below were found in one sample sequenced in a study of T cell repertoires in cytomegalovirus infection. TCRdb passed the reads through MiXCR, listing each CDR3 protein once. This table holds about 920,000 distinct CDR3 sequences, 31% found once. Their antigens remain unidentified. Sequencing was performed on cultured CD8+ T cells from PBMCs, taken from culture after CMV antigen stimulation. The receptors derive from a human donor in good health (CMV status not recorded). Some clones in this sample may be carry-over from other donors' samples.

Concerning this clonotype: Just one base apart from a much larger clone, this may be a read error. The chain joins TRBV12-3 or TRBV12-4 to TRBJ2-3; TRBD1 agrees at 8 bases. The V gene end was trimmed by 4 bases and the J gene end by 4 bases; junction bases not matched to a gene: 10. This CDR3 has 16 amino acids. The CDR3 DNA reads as TGTGCCAGCAGTTGGGACAGGAGAAGTGGTGCAGATACGCAGTATTTT. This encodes CASSWDRRSGADTQYF.

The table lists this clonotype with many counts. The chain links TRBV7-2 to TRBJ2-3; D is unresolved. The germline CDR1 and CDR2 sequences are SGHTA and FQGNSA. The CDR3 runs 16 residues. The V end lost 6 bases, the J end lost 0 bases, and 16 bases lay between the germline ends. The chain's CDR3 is CASSFTLPPSTDTQYF. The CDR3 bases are TGTGCCAGCAGTTTTACCTTACCACCTAGCACAGATACGCAGTATTTT.

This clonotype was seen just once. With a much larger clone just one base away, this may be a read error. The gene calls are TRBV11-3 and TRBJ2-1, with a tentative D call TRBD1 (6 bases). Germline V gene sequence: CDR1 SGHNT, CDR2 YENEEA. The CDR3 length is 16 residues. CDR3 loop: CASSSSTIPGDNKQFF. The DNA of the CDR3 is TGTGCCAGCAGCTCTTCTACAATACCTGGGGACAATAAGCAGTTCTTC.

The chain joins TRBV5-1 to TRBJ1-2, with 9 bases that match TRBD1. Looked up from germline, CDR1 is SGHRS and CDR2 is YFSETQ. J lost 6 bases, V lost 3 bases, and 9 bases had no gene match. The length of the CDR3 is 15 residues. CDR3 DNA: TGCGCCAGCAGCTCGAACCCAGGACAGGGGAATGGCTACACCTTC. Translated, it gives CASSSNPGQGNGYTF.

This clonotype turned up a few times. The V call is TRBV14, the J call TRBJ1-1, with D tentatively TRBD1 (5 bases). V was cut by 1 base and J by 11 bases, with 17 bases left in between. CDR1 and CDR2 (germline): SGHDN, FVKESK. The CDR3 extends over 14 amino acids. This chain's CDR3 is CASSQGGEPEGAFF. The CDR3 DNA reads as TGTGCCAGCAGCCAAGGGGGGGAGCCTGAGGGGGCTTTCTTT.

The CDR3 loop reads CASSFERSIYEQYF. For the CDR3, the DNA is TGCGCCAGCAGCTTCGAGAGATCAATCTACGAGCAGTACTTC. The V and J genes are TRBV5-1 and TRBJ2-7; D unclear. Germline CDR1 is SGHRS and CDR2 is YFSETQ. Trimming removed 2 bases at V and 3 bases at J, with 12 bases between. The CDR3 is 14 residues long.

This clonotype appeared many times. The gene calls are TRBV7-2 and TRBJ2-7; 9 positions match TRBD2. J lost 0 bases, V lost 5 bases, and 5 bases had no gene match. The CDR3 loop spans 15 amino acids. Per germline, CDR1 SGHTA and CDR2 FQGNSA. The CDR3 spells CASSTSGSSSYEQYF. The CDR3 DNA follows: TGTGCCAGCAGCACTAGCGGGTCCAGCTCCTACGAGCAGTACTTC.

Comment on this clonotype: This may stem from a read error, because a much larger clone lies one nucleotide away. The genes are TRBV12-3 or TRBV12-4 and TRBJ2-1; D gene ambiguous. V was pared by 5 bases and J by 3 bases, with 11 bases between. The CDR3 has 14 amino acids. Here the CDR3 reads CASSTQGIYNEQFF. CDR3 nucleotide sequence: TGTGCCAGCAGTACTCAAGGTATCTACAATGAGCAGTTCTTC.

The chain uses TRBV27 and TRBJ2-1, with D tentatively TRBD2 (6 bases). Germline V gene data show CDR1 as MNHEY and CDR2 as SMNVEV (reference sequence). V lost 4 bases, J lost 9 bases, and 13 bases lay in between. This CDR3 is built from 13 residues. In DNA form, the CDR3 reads TGTGCCAGCAGTTCACCTCTAGCGAGTGAGCAGTTCTTC. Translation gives CASSSPLASEQFF.

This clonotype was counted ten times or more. The CDR3 here is CASRIGRSGNTIYF. As DNA, the CDR3 is TGTGCCAGCAGGATTGGCCGCTCTGGAAACACCATATATTTT. The chain carries TRBV12-3 or TRBV12-4 and TRBJ1-3; D unclear. This CDR3 has 14 amino acids. Trimming left V 6 bases short and J 0 bases short, with 9 bases between.